This is a list of T cell receptor beta chains from one sample in a study of blood T cell repertoires in COVID-19. Clones were sequenced by immunoSEQ multiplex PCR, and TCRdb holds only the in-frame ones, with some missing. Altogether 250,000 to 400,000 clones are present, around 87% being singletons, with the ten largest covering about 5.2%. The specimen sequenced was PBMCs or T cells enriched from blood (not recorded which). The source is a woman aged 25 to 45 who had recovered from COVID-19. Each CDR3 is given with its conserved first and last residue. The D gene is left open where the match is weak. Only some rows state a clone size, as once, few, many or a class for expanded clones.

j_call | d_call | clone_size | v_call | cdr3_nt | cdr3_aa
TRBJ2-7 | TRBD1 | once | TRBV9 | TGTGCCAGCAGCCCCCAGGACAGGGCGCCCCACGAGCAGTACTTC | CASSPQDRAPHEQYF
TRBJ2-1 | - | - | TRBV3-1/TRBV3-2 | TGTGCCAGCAGCCAGGGTCCCGGGGACTTCTATGAGCAGTTCTTC | CASSQGPGDFYEQFF
TRBJ2-3 | - | - | TRBV7-3 | TGTGCCAGCAGCTTAGGGCTGGACACAGATACGCAGTATTTT | CASSLGLDTDTQYF
TRBJ1-5 | - | - | TRBV6-5 | TGTGCCAGCAGTCATAGCAATCAGCCCCAGCATTTT | CASSHSNQPQHF
TRBJ2-6 | - | - | TRBV15 | TGTGCCACCAGCAGAGATCTGGCGGTTCCTGGGGCCAACGTCCTGACTTTC | CATSRDLAVPGANVLTF
TRBJ2-1 | TRBD2 | - | TRBV5-1 | TGCGCCAGTGGTAGCGGGGACCTCTCCTACAATGAGCAGTTCTTC | CASGSGDLSYNEQFF
TRBJ2-1 | TRBD1 | - | TRBV28 | TGTGCCAGCAGTTCCGACAGGGGGAAGGGGGCCGAGGGCGATGAGCAGTTCTTC | CASSSDRGKGAEGDEQFF
TRBJ2-3 | - | - | TRBV24-1 | TGTGCCACCAGTGATCAGGGGCCAGATACGCAGTATTTT | CATSDQGPDTQYF
TRBJ2-7 | TRBD2 | - | TRBV3-1/TRBV3-2 | TGTGCCAGCAGTGTCACGGGGGGGCCGCGTGAGCAGTACTTC | CASSVTGGPREQYF
TRBJ1-2 | - | - | TRBV21-1 | TGTGCCAGCAGCACCCCACCAGACTCTAATTATGGCTACACCTTC | CASSTPPDSNYGYTF
TRBJ2-1 | - | - | TRBV30 | TGTGCCTGGAGTTCGGTCGGGGGAGCTTCCTACAATGAGCAGTTCTTC | CAWSSVGGASYNEQFF
TRBJ2-7 | - | once | TRBV19 | TGTGCCAGTAGTATGGTAGAGGTCTTGGCATTAAGGAATTACGAGCAGTACTTC | CASSMVEVLALRNYEQYF
TRBJ2-7 | - | - | TRBV4-2 | TGTGCCAGCAGCCAAGAAGTGGCAGGCGGGGAGCAGTACTTC | CASSQEVAGGEQYF
TRBJ1-5 | - | - | TRBV5-8 | TGTGCCAGCAGCTTGGGACACGATCAGCCCCAGCATTTT | CASSLGHDQPQHF
TRBJ2-1 | TRBD2 | few | TRBV6-5 | TGTGCCAGTTCGAGGACTAGCACCTACAATGAGCAGTTCTTC | CASSRTSTYNEQFF
TRBJ1-1 | TRBD1 | - | TRBV18 | TGTGCCAGCTCAGACAGGGTTAACACTGAAGCTTTCTTT | CASSDRVNTEAFF
TRBJ1-1 | - | - | TRBV6-2/TRBV6-3 | TGTGCCAGCAGTATCACAGGGTTAGGGAACACTGAAGCTTTCTTT | CASSITGLGNTEAFF
TRBJ2-3 | TRBD2 | - | TRBV5-4 | TGTGCCAGCAGCTTTAAGCGGGACTCCACTACAGATACGCAGTATTTT | CASSFKRDSTTDTQYF
TRBJ1-2 | TRBD1 | - | TRBV5-5 | TGTGCCAGCGGGACAGCTTTTTATGGCTACACCTTC | CASGTAFYGYTF
TRBJ2-4 | - | - | TRBV5-1 | TGCGCCAGCACTGCGGGGAGTAAGGCCAAAAACATTCAGTACTTC | CASTAGSKAKNIQYF
TRBJ1-5 | - | - | TRBV2 | TGTGCCAGCAGTGATGCGCTATGGGGGGGGAATCAGCCCCAGCATTTT | CASSDALWGGNQPQHF
TRBJ1-1 | - | - | TRBV27 | TGTGCCAGCAGTTTTTCGGGCAGGGTCGGATGGACGGGCACTGAAGCTTTCTTT | CASSFSGRVGWTGTEAFF
TRBJ2-6 | - | once | TRBV29-1 | TGCAGCGGAGGGAATCCTGGGGCCAACGTCCTGACTTTC | CSGGNPGANVLTF